The TCR beta chain described here comes from a study of shared clonotypes between healthy human individuals. Study-wide points: Non-shared clonotypes had lower generation probabilities than clonotypes shared by all four sorted-subset donors. The expectation was that sequencing depth would affect clonotype sharing among donors.

Using immunoSEQ multiplex PCR, the repertoire was profiled, and TCRdb retains in-frame clones only, with some absent. The top ten hold around a third of the sample, which has 650,000 to 700,000 clones, 90% seen once. There were only Caucasian adults among the donors, and all lived in Nashville, Tennessee. The germline V gene has CDR1 SEHNR and CDR2 FQNEAQ (reference sequence). V trimming: 5 bases; J trimming: 3 bases; junction bases outside the gene matches: 6. The CDR3 has 16 residues. This clone showed up just once. Its target is unknown. This chain uses TRBV7-9 with TRBJ2-1; 11 bases align to TRBD2. The receptor was derived from a man aged 18 to 29 in good health. Some clones in this sample may be carry-over from other donors' samples. The sequenced sample was memory CD8+ T cells from PBMCs. Subset reported: CD45RO+ cells pooled with CCR7-negative TemRA cells. The CDR3 reads CASSANLAGGYNEQFF. The CDR3 nucleotides read TGTGCCAGCAGCGCAAACCTAGCGGGGGGCTACAATGAGCAGTTCTTC.